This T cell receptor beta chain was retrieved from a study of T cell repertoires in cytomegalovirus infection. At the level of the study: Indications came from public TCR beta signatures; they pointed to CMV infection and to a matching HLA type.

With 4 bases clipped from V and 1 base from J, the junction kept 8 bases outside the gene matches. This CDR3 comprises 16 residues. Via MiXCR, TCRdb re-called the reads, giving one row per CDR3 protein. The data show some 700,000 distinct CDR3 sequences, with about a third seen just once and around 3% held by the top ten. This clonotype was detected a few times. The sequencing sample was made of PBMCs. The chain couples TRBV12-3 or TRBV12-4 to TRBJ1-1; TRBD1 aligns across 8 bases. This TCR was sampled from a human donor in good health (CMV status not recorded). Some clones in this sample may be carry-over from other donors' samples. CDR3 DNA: TGTGCCAGCAGTTACGGACAGGGTTCTACGAACACTGAAGCTTTCTTT. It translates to CASSYGQGSTNTEAFF.